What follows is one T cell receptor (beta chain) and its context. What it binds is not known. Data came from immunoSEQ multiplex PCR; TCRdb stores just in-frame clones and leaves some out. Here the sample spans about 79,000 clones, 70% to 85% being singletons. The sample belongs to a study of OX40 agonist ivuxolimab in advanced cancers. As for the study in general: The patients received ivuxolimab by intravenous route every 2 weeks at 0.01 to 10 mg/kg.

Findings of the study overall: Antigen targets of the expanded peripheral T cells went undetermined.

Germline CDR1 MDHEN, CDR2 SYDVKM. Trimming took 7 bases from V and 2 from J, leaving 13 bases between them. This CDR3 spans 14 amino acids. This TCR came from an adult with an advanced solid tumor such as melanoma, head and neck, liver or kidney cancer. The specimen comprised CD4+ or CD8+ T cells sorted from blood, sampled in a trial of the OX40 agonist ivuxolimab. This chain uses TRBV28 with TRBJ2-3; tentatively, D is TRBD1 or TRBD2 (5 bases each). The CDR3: CASTPGTFTDTQYF. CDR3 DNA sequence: TGTGCCAGCACCCCCGGGACCTTCACAGATACGCAGTATTTT.